The entry that follows covers one T cell receptor beta chain sequence. This entry belongs to a study of blood T cell repertoires in COVID-19. Per the study methods: Amplified reference gene primers provided the basis for estimating nucleated cell counts. The data were produced by immunoSEQ multiplex PCR, yet TCRdb's version contains in-frame clones alone and is incomplete. Clone size and V and J calls were adopted from that table, with D and trimming inferred from the DNA. This sample has 310,000 or so clones, with 75% to 90% found just once. The receptor was derived from a woman aged 25 to 39 who had recovered from COVID-19. Sequenced input: peripheral blood.

Here the CDR3 reads CASSLVRRGSTDTQYF. The CDR3 DNA follows: TGTGCCAGCAGCTTAGTTCGTCGGGGGAGCACAGATACGCAGTATTTT. The chain recombines TRBV7-9 with TRBJ2-3; tentative D call: TRBD2 (6 bases). V gave up 1 base and J gave up 0 bases, with 11 bases separating them. From germline, CDR1 is SEHNR and CDR2 FQNEAQ (reference sequence). The CDR3 length is 16 residues.